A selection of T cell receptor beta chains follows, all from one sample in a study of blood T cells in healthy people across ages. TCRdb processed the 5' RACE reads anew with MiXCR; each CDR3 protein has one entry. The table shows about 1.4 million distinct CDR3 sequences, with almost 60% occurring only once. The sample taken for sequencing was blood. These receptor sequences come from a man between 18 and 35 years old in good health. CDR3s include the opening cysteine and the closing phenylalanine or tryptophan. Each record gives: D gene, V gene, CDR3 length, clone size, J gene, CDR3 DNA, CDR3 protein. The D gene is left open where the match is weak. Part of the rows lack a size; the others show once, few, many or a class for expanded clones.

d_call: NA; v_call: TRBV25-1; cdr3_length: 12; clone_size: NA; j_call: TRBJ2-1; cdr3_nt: TGTGCCAGCAGTGAGACGTCTACCCCGGAGTTCTTC; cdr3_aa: CASSETSTPEFF
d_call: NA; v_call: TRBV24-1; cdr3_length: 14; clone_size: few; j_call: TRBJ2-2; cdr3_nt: TGTGCCACCAGTGATCCCTCTGAGGGAGGGGAGCTGTTTTTT; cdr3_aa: CATSDPSEGGELFF
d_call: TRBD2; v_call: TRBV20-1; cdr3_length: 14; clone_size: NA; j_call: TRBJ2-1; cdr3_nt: TGCAGTGCCGTTAGCGGGGGGGTGTACAATGAGCAGTTCTTC; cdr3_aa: CSAVSGGVYNEQFF
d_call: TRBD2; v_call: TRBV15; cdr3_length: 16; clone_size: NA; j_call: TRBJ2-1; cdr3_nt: TGTGCCACCAGCAGAGCTCGGTCGGGAGGGTGGGATGAGCAGTTCTTC; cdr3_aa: CATSRARSGGWDEQFF
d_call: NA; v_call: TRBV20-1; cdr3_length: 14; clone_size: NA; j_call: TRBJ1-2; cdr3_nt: TGCAGTGCCCCCTCACAGGGAAGTGACTATGGCTACACCTTC; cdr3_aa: CSAPSQGSDYGYTF
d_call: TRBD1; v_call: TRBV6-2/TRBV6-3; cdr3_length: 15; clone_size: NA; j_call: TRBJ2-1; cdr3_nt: TGTGCCAGCGGGGGGGACAGGGGGCTTTACAATGAGCAGTTCTTC; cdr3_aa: CASGGDRGLYNEQFF
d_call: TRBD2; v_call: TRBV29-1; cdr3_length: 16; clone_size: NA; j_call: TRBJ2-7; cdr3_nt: TGCAGCGTTTGTTTACCGAGCGGGAGGGCCAGGAATGAGCAGTACTTC; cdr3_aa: CSVCLPSGRARNEQYF
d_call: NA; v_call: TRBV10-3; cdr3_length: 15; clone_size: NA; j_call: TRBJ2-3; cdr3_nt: TGTGCCATCAGCCAAGGGACACCCCGCACAGATACGCAGTATTTT; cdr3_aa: CAISQGTPRTDTQYF
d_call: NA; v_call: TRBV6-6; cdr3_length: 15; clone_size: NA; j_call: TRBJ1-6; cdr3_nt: TGTGCCAGCAGTTACGCGGGCGGGTATAATTCACCCCTCCACTTT; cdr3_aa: CASSYAGGYNSPLHF
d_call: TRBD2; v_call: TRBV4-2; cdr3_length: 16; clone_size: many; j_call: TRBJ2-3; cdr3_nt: TGTGCCAGCAGCCAAGAGGATAGCGGGGGCCCAGATACGCAGTATTTT; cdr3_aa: CASSQEDSGGPDTQYF
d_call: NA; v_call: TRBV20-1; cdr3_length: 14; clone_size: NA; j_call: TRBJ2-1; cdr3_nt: TGCAGTGCTAGAGACCTCCCTTCCTACAATGAGCAGTTCTTC; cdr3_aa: CSARDLPSYNEQFF
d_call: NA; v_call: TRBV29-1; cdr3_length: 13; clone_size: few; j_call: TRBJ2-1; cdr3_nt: TGCAGCGTTGGGAGACTAGATAGAGGTGAGCAGTTCTTC; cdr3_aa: CSVGRLDRGEQFF
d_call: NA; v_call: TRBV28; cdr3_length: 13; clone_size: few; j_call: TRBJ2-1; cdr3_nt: TGTGCCAGCAGTTCCTTGGACTACAATGAGCAGTTCTTC; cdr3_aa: CASSSLDYNEQFF
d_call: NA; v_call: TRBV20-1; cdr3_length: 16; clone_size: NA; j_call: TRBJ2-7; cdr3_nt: TGCAGTGCTAGAGATAGGCGGCAGGATCCTCTTTACGAGCAGTACTTC; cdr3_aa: CSARDRRQDPLYEQYF
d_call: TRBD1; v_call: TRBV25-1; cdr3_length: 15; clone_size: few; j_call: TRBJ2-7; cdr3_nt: TGTGCCAGCAGTGAGGAGGACAGGGGGCAGGACGAGCAGTACTTC; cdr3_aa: CASSEEDRGQDEQYF
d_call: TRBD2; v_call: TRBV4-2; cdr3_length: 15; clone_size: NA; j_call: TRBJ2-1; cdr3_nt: TGTGCCAGCAGCCAGAACGGGGGGAGCTCCTACGAGCAGTTCTTC; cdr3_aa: CASSQNGGSSYEQFF
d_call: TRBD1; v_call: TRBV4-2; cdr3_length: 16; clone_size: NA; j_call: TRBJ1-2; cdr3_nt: TGTGCCAGCAGCCAAGTGAGCGGGACAGGGGTCTATGGCTACACCTTC; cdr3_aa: CASSQVSGTGVYGYTF
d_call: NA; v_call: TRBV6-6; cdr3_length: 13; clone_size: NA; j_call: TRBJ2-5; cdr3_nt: TGTGCCAGCAGTTATATAGCCCAAGAGACCCAGTACTTC; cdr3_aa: CASSYIAQETQYF
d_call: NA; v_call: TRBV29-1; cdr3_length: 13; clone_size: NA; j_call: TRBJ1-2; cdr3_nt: TGCAGCGTCCCGGCCAGGACCAACTATGGCTACACCTTC; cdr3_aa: CSVPARTNYGYTF
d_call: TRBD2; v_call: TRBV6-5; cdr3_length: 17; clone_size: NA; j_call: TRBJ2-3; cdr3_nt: TGTGCCAGCAGTTCGTTTTTGGGGGAGGGCCTTTCAGATATGCAGTATTTT; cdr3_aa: CASSSFLGEGLSDMQYF
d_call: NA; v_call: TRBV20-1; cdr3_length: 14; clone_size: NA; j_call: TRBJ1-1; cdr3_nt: TGCAGTGCAGCCCCAGGTTTTATGAACACTGAAGCTTTCTTT; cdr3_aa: CSAAPGFMNTEAFF
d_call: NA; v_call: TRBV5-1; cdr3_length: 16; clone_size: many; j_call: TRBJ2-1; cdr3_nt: TGCGCCAGCAGCTTGGGCGCGGAGAGGTCCTACAATGAGCAGTTCTTC; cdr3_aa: CASSLGAERSYNEQFF
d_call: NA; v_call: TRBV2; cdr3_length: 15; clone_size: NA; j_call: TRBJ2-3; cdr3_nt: TGTGCCAGCAGTCCTCTAGCGTTGAGCACAGATACGCAGTATTTT; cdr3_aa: CASSPLALSTDTQYF
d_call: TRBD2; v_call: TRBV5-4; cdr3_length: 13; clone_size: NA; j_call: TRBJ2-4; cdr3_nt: TGTGCCAGCAGCCTGAGCGGGAGTAGGTCCCAGTACTTC; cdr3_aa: CASSLSGSRSQYF
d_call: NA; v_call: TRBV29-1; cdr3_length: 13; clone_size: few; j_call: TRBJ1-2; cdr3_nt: TGCAGCGTTCGAGGGGCGAATGTCGATGGCTACACCTTC; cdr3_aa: CSVRGANVDGYTF
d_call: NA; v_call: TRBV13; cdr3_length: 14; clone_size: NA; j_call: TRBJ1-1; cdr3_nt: TGTGCCAGCAGCTCGCAGGCCATGAACACTGAAGCTTTCTTT; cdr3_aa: CASSSQAMNTEAFF
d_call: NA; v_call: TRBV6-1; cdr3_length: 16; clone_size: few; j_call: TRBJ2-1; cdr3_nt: TGTGCCACCCCTCCCCAGACACAGGCGCGGTACAATGAGCAGTTCTTC; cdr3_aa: CATPPQTQARYNEQFF
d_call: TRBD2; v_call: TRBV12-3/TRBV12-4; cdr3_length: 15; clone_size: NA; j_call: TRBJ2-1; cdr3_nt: TGTGCCAGCAGCTCTAGCGGGGTCTCCTACAGTGAGCAGTTCTTC; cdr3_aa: CASSSSGVSYSEQFF
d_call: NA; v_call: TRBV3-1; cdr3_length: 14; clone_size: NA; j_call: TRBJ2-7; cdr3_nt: TGTGCCAGCAGCCAAGGTCCGGAGGGGCGCGAGCAGTACTTC; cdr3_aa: CASSQGPEGREQYF
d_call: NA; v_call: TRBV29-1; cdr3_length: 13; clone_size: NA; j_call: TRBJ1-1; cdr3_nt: TGCAGCGTTGTGTGGAGTACGAACACTGAAGCTTTCTTT; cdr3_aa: CSVVWSTNTEAFF
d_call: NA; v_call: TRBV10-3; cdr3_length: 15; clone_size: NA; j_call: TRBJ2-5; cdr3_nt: TGTGCCATCAGCGTGCAGGGTGAAGACGCGGAGACCCAGTACTTC; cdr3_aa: CAISVQGEDAETQYF
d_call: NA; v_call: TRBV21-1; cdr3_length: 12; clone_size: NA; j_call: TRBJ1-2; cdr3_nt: TGTGCCAGCAAAGGTTCCTATGGGAGCTACACCTTC; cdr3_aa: CASKGSYGSYTF
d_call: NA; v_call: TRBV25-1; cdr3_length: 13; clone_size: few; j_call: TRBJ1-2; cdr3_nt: TGTGCCAGCAGCCAACAGGGATTGGGGGGCTACACCTTC; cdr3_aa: CASSQQGLGGYTF
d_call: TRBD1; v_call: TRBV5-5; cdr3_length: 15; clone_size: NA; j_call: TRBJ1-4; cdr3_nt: TGTGCCAGCAGCCCTTACACACGACAGGGTGAAAAACTGTTTTTT; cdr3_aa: CASSPYTRQGEKLFF
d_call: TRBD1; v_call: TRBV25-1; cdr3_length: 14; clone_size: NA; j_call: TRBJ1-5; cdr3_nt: TGTGCCAGCAGTGAATTACAGGGGAATCAGCCCCAGCATTTT; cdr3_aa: CASSELQGNQPQHF
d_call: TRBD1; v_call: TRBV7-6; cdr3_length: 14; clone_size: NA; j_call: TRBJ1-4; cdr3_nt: TGTGCCAGCAGCCAAGACAGGGGTAGAGAAAAACTGTTTTTT; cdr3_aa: CASSQDRGREKLFF